This T cell receptor beta chain was recorded in a study of blood T cell repertoires in COVID-19. The overall study: COVID-19 samples collected from the United States, Italy and Spain covered acute and convalescent phases. PBMCs, B-cell-depleted T cells, or T cells provided the cDNA or gDNA that made up the material.

In the authors' workflow: Reference gene primer amplification yielded estimated nucleated cell counts. Repertoires were generated with immunoSEQ multiplex PCR, while TCRdb's copy carries only in-frame clones and drops some. V, J and clone size are taken as reported in that table, and D and trimming were inferred from the DNA itself. Of 160,000 or so clones in the sample, about 83% were seen once. V lost 0 bases and J lost 3, with 7 bases in between. In germline, CDR1 is SGHNT, CDR2 YYREEE (reference sequence). This CDR3 region has 14 residues. This sequence was found in an older man who had recovered from COVID-19. The sample comprised peripheral blood. The chain is built from TRBV5-4 and TRBJ2-1; D is perhaps TRBD2 (5 bases). The CDR3 DNA sequence: TGTGCCAGCAGCTTGGGTGGAGGCTACAATGAGCAGTTCTTC. Amino acid sequence: CASSLGGGYNEQFF.